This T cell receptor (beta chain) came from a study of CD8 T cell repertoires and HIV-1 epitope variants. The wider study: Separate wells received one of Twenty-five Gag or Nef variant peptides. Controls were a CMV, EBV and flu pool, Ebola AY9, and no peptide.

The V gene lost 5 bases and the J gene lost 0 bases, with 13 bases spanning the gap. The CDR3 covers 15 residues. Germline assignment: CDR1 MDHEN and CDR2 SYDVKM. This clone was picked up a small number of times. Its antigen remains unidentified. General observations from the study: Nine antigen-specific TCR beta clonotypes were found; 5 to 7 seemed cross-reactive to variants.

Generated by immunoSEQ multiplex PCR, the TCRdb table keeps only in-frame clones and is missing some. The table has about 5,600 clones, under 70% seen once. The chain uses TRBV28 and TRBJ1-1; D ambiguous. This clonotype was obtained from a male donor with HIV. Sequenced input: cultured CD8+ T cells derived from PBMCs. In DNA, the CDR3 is TGTGCCAGCAGTGCCCAAGGATGGCTGAACACTGAAGCTTTCTTT. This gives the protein CASSAQGWLNTEAFF.